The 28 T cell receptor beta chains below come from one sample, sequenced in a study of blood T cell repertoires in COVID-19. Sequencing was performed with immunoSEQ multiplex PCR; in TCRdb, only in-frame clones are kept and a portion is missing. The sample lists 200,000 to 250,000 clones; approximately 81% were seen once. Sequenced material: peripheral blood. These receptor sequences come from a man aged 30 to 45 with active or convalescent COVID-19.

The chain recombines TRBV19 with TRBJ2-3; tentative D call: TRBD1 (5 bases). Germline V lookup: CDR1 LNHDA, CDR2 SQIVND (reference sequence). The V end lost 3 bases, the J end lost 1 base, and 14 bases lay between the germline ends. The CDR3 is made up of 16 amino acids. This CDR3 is CASSIRTPGGTDTQYF. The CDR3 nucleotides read TGTGCCAGTAGTATCCGGACACCCGGCGGCACAGATACGCAGTATTTT.

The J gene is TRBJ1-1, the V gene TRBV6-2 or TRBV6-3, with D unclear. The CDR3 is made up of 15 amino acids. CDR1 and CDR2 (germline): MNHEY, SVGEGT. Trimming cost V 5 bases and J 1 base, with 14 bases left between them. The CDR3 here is CASSRSSYQNTEAFF. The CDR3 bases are TGTGCCAGCAGTCGCTCATCCTACCAGAACACTGAAGCTTTCTTT.

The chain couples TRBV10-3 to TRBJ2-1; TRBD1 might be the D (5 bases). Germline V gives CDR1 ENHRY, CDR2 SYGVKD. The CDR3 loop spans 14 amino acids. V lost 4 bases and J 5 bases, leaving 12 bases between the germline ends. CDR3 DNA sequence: TGTGCCATCAGTGCTTGGGCGACAGACAATGAGCAGTTCTTC. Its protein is CAISAWATDNEQFF.

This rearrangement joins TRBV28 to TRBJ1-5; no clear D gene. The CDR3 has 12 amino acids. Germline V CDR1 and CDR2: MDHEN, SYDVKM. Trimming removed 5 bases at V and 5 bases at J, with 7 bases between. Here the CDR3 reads CASSEADQPQHF. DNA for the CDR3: TGTGCCAGCAGTGAAGCGGATCAGCCCCAGCATTTT.

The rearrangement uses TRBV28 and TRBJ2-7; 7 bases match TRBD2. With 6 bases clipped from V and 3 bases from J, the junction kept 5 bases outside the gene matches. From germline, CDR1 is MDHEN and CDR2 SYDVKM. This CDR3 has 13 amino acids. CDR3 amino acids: CASSWGGFYEQYF. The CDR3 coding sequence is TGTGCCAGCAGCTGGGGGGGATTCTACGAGCAGTACTTC.

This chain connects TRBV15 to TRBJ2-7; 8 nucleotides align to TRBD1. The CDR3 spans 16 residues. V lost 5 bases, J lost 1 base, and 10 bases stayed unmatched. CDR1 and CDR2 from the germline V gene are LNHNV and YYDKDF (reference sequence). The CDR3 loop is CATSVHDRGGSYEQYF. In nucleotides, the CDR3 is TGTGCCACCAGCGTCCACGACAGGGGTGGGTCCTACGAGCAGTACTTC.

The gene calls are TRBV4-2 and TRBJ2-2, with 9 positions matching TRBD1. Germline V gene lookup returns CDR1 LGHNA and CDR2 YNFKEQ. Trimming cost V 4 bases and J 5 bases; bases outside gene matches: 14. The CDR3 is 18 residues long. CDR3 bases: TGTGCCAGCAGCCTCCTAGGGAAACAGGGGGCTCGAACCGGGGAGCTGTTTTTT. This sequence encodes CASSLLGKQGARTGELFF.

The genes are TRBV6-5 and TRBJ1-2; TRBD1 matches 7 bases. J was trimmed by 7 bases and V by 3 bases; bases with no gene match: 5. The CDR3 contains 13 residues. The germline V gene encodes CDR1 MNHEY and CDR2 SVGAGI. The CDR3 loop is CASSYDRVRGYTF. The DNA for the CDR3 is TGTGCCAGCAGTTATGACAGGGTACGTGGCTACACCTTC.

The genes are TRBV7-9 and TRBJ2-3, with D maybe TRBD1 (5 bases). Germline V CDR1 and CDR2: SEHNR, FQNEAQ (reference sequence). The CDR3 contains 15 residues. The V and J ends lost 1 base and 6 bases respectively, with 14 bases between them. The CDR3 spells CASSLDVVPGDTQYF. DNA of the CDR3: TGTGCCAGCAGCTTAGATGTGGTTCCAGGGGATACGCAGTATTTT.

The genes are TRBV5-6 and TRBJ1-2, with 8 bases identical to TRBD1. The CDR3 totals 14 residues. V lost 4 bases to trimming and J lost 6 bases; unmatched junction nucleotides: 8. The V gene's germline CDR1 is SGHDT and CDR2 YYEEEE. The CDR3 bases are TGTGCCAGCAGCACCCGACAGGGGTGGGATGGCTACACCTTC. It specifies CASSTRQGWDGYTF.

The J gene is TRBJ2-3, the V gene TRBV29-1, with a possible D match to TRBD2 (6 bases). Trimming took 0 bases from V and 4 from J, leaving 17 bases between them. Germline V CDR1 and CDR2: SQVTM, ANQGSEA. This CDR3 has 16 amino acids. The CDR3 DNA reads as TGCAGCGTTGAAGATCGGGGTCGGAGGGGAGCAGATACGCAGTATTTT. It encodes CSVEDRGRRGADTQYF.

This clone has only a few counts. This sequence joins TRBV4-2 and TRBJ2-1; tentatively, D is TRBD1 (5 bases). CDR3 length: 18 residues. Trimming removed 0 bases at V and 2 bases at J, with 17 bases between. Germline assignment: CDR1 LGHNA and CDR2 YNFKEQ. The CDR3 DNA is TGTGCCAGCAGCCAAGATTTCACAGGTTCCTACCCCTACAATGAGCAGTTCTTC. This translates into CASSQDFTGSYPYNEQFF.

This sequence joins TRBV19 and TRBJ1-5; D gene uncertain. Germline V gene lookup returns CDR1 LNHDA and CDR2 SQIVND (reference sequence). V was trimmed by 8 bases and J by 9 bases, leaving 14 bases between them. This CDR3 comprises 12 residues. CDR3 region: CASEVGGGPQHF. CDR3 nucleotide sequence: TGTGCCAGTGAAGTGGGTGGAGGGCCCCAGCATTTT. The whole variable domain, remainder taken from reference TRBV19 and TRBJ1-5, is DGGITQSPKYLFRKEGQNVTLSCEQNLNHDAMYWYRQDPGQGLRLIYYSQIVNDFQKGDIAEGYSVSREKKESFPLTVTSAQKNPTAFYLCASEVGGGPQHFGDGTRLSIL.

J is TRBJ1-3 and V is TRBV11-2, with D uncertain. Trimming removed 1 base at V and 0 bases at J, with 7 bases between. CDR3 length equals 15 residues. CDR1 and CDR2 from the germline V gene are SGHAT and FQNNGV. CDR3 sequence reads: CASSLGASSGNTIYF. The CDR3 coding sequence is TGTGCCAGCAGCTTAGGGGCCTCCTCTGGAAACACCATATATTTT.

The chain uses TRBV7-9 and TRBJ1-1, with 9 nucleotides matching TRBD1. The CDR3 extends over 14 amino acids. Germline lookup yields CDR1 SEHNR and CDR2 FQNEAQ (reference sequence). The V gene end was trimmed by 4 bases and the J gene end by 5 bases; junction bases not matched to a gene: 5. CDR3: CASSSTGGKTEAFF. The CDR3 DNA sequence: TGTGCCAGCAGCTCGACAGGGGGAAAGACTGAAGCTTTCTTT.

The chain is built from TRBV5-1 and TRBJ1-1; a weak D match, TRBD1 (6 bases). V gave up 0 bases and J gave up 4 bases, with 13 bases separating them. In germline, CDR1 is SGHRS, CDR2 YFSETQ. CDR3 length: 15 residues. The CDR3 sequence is CASSLVPGAPTEAFF. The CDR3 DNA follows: TGCGCCAGCAGCTTGGTTCCAGGGGCCCCCACTGAAGCTTTCTTT. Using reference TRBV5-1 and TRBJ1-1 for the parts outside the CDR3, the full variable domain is KAGVTQTPRYLIKTRGQQVTLSCSPISGHRSVSWYQQTPGQGLQFLFEYFSETQRNKGNFPGRFSGRQFSNSRSEMNVSTLELGDSALYLCASSLVPGAPTEAFFGQGTRLTVV.

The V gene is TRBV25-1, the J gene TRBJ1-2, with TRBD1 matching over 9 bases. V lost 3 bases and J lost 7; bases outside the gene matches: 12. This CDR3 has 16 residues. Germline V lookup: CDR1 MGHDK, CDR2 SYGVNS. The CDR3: CASSDFYRDRVGGYTF. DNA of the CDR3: TGTGCCAGCAGTGATTTTTACAGGGACAGGGTAGGTGGCTACACCTTC.

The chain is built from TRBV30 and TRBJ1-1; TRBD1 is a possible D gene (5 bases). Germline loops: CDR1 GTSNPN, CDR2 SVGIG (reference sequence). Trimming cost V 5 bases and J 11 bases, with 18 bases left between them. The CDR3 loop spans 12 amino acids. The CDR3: CAWQIGATGAFF. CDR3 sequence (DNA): TGTGCCTGGCAGATAGGGGCTACGGGCGCTTTCTTT.

As DNA, the CDR3 is TGTGCCAGCGGGACAGGGGGTGAAAAACTGTTTTTT. As protein: CASGTGGEKLFF. The chain recombines TRBV13 with TRBJ1-4; 11 positions match TRBD1. This CDR3 is 12 amino acids long. CDR1 is PRHDT, CDR2 FYEKMQ, per germline (reference sequence). Unmatched junction bases numbered 0, after V lost 8 bases and J lost 7 bases.

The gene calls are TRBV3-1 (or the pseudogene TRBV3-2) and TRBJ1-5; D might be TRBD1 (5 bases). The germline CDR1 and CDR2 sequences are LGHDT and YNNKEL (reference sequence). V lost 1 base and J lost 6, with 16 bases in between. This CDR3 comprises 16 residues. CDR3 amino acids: CASSQGGRQKPQPQHF. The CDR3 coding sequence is TGTGCCAGCAGCCAAGGGGGCCGGCAAAAGCCTCAGCCCCAGCATTTT.

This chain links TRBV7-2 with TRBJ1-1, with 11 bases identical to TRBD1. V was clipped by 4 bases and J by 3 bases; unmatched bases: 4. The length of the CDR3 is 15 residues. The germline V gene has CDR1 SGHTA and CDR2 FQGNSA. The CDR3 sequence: CASSYGGQGDTEAFF. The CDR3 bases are TGTGCCAGCAGCTATGGGGGACAGGGGGACACTGAAGCTTTCTTT.

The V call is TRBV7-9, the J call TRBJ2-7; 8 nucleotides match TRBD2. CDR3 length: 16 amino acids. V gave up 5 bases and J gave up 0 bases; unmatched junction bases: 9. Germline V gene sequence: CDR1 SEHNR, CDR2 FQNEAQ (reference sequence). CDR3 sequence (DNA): TGTGCCAGCAGCGCAGGAGAGCGGGGGAGCTCCTACGAGCAGTACTTC. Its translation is CASSAGERGSSYEQYF.

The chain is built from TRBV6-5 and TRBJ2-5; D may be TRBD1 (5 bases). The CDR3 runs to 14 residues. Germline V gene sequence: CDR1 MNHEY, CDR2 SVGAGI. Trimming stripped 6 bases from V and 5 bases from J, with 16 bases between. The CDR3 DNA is TGTGCCAGCAGCCAGGGTTCCGTCGGGGAGACCCAGTACTTC. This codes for CASSQGSVGETQYF.

The CDR3 protein is CASSSSYSSGAEQFF. DNA for the CDR3: TGTGCCAGCAGCTCCTCATATTCTAGCGGGGCAGAGCAGTTCTTC. The V gene is TRBV7-9, the J gene TRBJ2-1; 9 bases are a match to TRBD2. The CDR3 has 15 amino acids. Germline CDR1 SEHNR, CDR2 FQNEAQ (reference sequence). The V segment lost 4 bases and the J segment 10 bases; nucleotides outside the gene matches: 11.

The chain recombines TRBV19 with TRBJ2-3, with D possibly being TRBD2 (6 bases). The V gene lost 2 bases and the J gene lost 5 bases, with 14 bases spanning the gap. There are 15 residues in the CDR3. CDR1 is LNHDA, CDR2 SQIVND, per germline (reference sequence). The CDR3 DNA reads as TGTGCCAGTAGTATAATGCGGCGGGAACAAGATACGCAGTATTTT. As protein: CASSIMRREQDTQYF.

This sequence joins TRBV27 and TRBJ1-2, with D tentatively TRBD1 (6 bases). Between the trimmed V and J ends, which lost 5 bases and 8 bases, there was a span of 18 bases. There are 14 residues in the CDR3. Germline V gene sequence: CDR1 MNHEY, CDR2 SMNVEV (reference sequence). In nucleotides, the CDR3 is TGTGCCAGCAGTGGTACAGGGCGACCCGTCGGCTACACCTTC. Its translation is CASSGTGRPVGYTF.

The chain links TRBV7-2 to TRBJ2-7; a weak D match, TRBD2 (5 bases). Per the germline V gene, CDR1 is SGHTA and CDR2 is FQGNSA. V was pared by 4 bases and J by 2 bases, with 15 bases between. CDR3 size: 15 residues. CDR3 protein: CASSSRVSVTYEQYF. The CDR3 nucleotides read TGTGCCAGCAGCTCCCGGGTTAGCGTTACCTACGAGCAGTACTTC.

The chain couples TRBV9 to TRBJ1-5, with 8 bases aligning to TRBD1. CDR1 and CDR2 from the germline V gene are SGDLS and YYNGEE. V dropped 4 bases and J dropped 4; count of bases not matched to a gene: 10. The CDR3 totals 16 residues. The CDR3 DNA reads TGTGCCAGCAGCCCGTCGACAGGGGATGGTAATCAGCCCCAGCATTTT. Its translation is CASSPSTGDGNQPQHF.